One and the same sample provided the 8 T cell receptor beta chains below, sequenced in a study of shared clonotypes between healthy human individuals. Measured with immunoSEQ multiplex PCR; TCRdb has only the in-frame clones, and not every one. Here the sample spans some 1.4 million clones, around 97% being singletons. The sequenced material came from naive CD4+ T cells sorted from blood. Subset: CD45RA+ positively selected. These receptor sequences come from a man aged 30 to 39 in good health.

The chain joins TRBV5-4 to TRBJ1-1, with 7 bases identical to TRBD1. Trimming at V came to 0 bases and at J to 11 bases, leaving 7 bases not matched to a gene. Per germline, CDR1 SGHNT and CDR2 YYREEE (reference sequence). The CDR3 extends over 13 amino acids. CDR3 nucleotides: TGTGCCAGCAGCTTGGATGGGGGCAGGGGGGCTTTCTTT. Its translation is CASSLDGGRGAFF.

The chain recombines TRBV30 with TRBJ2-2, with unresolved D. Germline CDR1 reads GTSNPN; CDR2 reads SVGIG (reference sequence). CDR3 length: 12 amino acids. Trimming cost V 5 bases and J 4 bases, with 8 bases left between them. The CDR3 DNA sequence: TGTGCCTGGGGGATGGGCACCGGGGAGCTGTTTTTT. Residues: CAWGMGTGELFF.

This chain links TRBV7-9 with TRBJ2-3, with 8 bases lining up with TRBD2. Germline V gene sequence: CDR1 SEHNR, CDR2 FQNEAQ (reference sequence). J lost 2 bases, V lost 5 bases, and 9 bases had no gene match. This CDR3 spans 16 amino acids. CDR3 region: CASSQGLAESTDTQYF. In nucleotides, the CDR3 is TGTGCCAGCAGCCAAGGACTAGCAGAATCCACAGATACGCAGTATTTT.

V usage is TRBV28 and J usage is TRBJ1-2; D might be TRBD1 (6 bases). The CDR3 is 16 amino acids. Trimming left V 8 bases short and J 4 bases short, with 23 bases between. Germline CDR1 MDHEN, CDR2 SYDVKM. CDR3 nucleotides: TGTGCCAGCGCTACCCCCCTCGGTCAGGGGTCCTATGGCTACACCTTC. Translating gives CASATPLGQGSYGYTF.

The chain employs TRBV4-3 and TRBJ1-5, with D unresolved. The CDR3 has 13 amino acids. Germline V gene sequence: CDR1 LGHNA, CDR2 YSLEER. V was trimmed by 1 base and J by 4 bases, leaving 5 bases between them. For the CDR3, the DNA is TGCGCCAGCAGCCAAGTAGGAAATCAGCCCCAGCATTTT. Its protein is CASSQVGNQPQHF.

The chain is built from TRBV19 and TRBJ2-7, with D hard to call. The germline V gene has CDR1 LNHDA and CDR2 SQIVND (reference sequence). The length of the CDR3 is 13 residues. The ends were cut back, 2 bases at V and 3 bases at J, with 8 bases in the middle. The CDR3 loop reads CASSIRSRYEQYF. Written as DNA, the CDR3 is TGTGCCAGTAGTATAAGGAGCCGCTACGAGCAGTACTTC.

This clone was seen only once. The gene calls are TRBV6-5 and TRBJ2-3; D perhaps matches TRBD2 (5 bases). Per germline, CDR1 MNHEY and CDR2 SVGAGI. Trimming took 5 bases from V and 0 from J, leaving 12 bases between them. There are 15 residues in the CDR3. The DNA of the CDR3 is TGTGCCAGCAGTGCCACTAGGAGTAGCACAGATACGCAGTATTTT. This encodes CASSATRSSTDTQYF.

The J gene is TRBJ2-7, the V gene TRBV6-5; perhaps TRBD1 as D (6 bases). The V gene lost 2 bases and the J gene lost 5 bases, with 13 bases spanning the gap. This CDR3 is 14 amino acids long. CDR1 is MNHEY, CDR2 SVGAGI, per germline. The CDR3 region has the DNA TGTGCCAGCAGTTACGGGACACGGAAGGACGAGCAGTACTTC. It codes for CASSYGTRKDEQYF.